The present entry profiles one T cell receptor beta chain with its context. Enrollees, about 18 to 89 years old, lived in 24 US areas. The study counted Cohort 3 donors as recovered given two negative PCRs, clearance, or symptom resolution. Per germline, CDR1 SNHLY and CDR2 FYNNEI. With 5 bases clipped from V and 3 bases from J, the junction kept 2 bases outside the gene matches. The length of the CDR3 is 13 residues. This entry is derived from a study of blood T cell repertoires in COVID-19. Overall study context: Researchers got acute and convalescent COVID-19 samples from the United States, Italy and Spain.

The method was immunoSEQ multiplex PCR; TCRdb's version includes in-frame clones alone and lacks a portion of them. The sample yields a few hundred thousand clones, 81% seen once. The V gene is TRBV2, the J gene TRBJ2-5; TRBD2 agrees at 8 bases. The specimen was PBMCs or T cells enriched from blood (not recorded which). The receptor was isolated from a middle-aged man who had recovered from COVID-19. The CDR3 nucleotides are TGTGCCAGCAGTTATAGCGGGGAAGAGACCCAGTACTTC. Translated, it gives CASSYSGEETQYF.